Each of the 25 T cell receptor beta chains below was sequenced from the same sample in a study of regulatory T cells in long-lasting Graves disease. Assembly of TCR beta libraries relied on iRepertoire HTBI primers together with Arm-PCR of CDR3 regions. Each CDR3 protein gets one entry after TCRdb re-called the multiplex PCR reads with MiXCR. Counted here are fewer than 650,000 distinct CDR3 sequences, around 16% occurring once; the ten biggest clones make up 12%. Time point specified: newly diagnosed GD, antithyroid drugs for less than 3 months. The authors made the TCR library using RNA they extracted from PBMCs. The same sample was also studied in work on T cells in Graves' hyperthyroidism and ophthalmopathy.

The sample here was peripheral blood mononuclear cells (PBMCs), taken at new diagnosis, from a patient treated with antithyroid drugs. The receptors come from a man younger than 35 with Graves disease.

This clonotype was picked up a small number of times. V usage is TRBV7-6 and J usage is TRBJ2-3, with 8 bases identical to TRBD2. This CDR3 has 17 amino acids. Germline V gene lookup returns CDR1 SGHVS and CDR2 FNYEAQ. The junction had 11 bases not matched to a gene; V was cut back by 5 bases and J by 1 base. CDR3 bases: TGTGCCAGCAGCGTACGACTAGCGCCGAGAGGCACAGATACGCAGTATTTT. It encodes CASSVRLAPRGTDTQYF.

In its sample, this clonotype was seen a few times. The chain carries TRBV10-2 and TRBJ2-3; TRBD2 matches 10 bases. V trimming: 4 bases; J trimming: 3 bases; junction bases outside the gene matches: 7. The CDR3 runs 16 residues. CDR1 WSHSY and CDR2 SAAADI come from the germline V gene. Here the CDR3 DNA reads TGCGCCAGCAGTGGGCTCCTAGCGGGGGCGACAGATACGCAGTATTTT. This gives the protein CASSGLLAGATDTQYF.

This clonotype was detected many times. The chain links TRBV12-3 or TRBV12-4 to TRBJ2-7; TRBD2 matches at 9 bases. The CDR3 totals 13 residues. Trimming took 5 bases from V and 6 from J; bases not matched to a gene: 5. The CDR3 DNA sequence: TGTGCCAGCAGTCAGACTAGCGGTCTCGAGCAGTACTTC. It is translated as CASSQTSGLEQYF.

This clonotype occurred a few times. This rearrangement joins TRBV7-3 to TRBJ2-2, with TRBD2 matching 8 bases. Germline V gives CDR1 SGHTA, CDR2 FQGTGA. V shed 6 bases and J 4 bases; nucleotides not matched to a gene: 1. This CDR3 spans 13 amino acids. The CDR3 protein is CASRREATGELFF. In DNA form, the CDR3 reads TGTGCCAGCAGGCGGGAGGCCACCGGGGAGCTGTTTTTT.

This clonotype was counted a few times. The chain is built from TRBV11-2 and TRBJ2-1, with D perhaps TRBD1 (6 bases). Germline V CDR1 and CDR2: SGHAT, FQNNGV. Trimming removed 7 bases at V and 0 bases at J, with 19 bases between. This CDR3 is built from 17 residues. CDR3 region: CASTRTGTTSSYNEQFF. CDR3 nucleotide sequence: TGTGCCAGCACCCGGACCGGGACAACGAGCTCCTACAATGAGCAGTTCTTC.

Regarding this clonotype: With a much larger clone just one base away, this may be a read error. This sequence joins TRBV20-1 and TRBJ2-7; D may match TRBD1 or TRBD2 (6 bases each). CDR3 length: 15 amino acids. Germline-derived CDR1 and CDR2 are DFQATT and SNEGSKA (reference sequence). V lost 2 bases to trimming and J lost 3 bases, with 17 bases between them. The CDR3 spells CSARPRARGDYEQYF. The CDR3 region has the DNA TGCAGTGCTAGACCGAGAGCAAGGGGGGACTACGAGCAGTACTTC.

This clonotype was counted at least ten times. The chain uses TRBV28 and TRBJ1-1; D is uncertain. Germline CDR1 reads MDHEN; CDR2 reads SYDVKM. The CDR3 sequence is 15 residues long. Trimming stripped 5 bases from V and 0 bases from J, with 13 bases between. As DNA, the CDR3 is TGTGCCAGCAGTCATCGACACTACGTGAACACTGAAGCTTTCTTT. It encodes CASSHRHYVNTEAFF.

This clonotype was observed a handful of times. The chain's CDR3 is CASSLSGQETYEQYF. CDR3 in DNA: TGTGCCAGCAGCTTGTCGGGACAGGAGACCTACGAGCAGTACTTC. This chain uses TRBV5-4 with TRBJ2-7; TRBD1 matches at 8 bases. CDR1 is SGHNT, CDR2 YYREEE, per germline (reference sequence). This CDR3 region has 15 residues. The junction had 5 bases not matched to a gene; V was cut back by 1 base and J by 2 bases. The full variable domain, rest sourced from reference TRBV5-4 and TRBJ2-7, is ETGVTQSPTHLIKTRGQQVTLRCSSQSGHNTVSWYQQALGQGPQFIFQYYREEENGRGNFPPRFSGLQFPNYSSELNVNALELDDSALYLCASSLSGQETYEQYFGPGTRLTVT.

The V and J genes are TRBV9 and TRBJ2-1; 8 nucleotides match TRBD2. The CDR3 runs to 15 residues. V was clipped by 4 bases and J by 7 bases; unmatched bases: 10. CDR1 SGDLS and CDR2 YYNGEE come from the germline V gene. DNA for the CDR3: TGTGCCAGCAGCCCTCCCCCGGGAGGGGGAAATGAGCAGTTCTTC. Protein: CASSPPPGGGNEQFF.

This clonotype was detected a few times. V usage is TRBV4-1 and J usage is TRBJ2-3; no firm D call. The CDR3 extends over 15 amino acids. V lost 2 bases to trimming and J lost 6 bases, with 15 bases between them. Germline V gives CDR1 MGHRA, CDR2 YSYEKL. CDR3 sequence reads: CASSQPPEPPDTQYF. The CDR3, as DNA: TGCGCCAGCAGCCAACCCCCAGAACCTCCCGATACGCAGTATTTT.

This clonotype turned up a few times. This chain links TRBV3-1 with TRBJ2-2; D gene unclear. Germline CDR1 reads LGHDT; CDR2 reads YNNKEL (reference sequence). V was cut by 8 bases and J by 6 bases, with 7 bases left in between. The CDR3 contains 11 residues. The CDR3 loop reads CASLRAGELFF. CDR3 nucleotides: TGTGCCAGCCTTAGGGCCGGGGAGCTGTTTTTT.

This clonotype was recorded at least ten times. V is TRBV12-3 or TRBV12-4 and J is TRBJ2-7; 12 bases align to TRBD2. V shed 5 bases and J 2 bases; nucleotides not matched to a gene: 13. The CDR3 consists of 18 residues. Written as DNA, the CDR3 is TGTGCCAGCAGTCCTTGGACAGGGACTAGCGGGCATCCCTACGAGCAGTACTTC. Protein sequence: CASSPWTGTSGHPYEQYF.

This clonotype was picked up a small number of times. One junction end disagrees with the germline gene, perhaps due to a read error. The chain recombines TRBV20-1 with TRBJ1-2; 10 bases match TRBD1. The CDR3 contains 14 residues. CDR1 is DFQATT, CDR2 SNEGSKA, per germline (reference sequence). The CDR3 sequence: CNAGRTGGNYGYTF. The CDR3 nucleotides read TGCAATGCTGGAAGGACAGGGGGTAACTATGGCTACACCTTC.

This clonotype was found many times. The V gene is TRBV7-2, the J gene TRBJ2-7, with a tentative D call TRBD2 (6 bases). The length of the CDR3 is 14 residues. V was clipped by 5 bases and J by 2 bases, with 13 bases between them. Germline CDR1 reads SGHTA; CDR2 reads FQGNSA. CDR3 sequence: CASSLFSGAYEQYF. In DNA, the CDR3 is TGTGCCAGCAGCCTCTTCTCGGGAGCCTACGAGCAGTACTTC.

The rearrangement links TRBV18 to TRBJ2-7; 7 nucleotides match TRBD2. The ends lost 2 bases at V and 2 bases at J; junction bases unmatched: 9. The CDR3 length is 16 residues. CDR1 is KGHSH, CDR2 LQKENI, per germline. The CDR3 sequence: CASSPINVGTTYEQYF. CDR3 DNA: TGTGCCAGCTCACCAATAAATGTGGGGACTACCTACGAGCAGTACTTC.

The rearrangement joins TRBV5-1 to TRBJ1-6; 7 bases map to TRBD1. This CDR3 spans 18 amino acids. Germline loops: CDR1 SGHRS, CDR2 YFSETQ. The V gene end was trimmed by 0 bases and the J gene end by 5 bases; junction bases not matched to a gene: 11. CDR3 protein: CASSLAATDRADNSPLHF. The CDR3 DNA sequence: TGCGCCAGCAGCTTGGCGGCCACCGACAGGGCCGATAATTCACCCCTCCACTTT.

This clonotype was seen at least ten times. This chain's CDR3 is CASSPTGPRHQPQHF. CDR3 DNA: TGTGCCAGCAGTCCTACGGGCCCCAGACATCAGCCCCAGCATTTT. V gene TRBV27 combines with J gene TRBJ1-5; D remains unclear. The germline V and J ends were trimmed by 5 bases and 5 bases, with 16 bases remaining between them. The CDR3 length is 15 residues. CDR1 is MNHEY and CDR2 is SMNVEV in the germline V gene (reference sequence).

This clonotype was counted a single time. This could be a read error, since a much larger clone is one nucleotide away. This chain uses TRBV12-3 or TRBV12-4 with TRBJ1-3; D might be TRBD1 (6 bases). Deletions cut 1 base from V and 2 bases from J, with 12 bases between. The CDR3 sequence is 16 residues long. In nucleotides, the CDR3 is TGTGCCAGCAGTTTAGGACAGGTCGCGGCTGGAAACACCATATATTTT. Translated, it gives CASSLGQVAAGNTIYF.

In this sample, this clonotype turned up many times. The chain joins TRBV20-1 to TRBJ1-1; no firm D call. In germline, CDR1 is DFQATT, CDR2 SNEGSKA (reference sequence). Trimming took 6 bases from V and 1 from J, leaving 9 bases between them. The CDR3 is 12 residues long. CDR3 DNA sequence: TGCAGTGCCCTGGCACAGAACACTGAAGCTTTCTTT. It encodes CSALAQNTEAFF.

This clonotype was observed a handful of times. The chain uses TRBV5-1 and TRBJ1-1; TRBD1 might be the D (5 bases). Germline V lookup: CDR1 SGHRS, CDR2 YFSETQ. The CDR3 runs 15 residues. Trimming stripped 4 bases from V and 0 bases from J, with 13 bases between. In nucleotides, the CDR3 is TGCGCCAGCAGCGCCCAGACAGCGTTGAACACTGAAGCTTTCTTT. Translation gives CASSAQTALNTEAFF.

The CDR3 nucleotides are TGTGCCAGCAGCATTACCGGGACCACCTACGAGCAGTACTTC. Translating gives CASSITGTTYEQYF. The chain joins TRBV13 to TRBJ2-7; D may be TRBD1 or TRBD2 (5 bases each). CDR3 length: 14 residues. The germline V gene encodes CDR1 PRHDT and CDR2 FYEKMQ (reference sequence). V was clipped by 5 bases and J by 2 bases, with 13 bases between them.

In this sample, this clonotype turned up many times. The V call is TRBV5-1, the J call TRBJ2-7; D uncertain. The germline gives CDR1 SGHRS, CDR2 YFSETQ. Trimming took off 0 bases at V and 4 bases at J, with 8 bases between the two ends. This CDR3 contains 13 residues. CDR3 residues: CASSLGARYEQYF. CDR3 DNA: TGCGCCAGCAGCTTGGGGGCCAGATACGAGCAGTACTTC.

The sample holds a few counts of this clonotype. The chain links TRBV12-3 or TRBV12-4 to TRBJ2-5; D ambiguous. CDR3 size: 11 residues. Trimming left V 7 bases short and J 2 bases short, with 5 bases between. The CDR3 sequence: CASKVQETQYF. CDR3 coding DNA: TGTGCCAGCAAAGTACAAGAGACCCAGTACTTC.

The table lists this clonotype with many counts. For the CDR3, the DNA is TGTGCTAGTGGATCCCGGGACATCTCCTACGAGCAGTACTTC. As protein: CASGSRDISYEQYF. The rearrangement joins TRBV12-5 to TRBJ2-7; a weak D match, TRBD1 (6 bases). The V end lost 6 bases, the J end lost 0 bases, and 12 bases lay between the germline ends. This CDR3 region has 14 residues. Looked up from germline, CDR1 is LGHNT and CDR2 is FRNRAP.

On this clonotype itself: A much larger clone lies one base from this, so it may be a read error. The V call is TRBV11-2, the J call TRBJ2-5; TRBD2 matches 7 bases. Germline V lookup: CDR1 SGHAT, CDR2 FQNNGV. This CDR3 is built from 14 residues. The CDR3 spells CASRVGRAQETRYF. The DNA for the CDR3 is TGTGCCAGCAGGGTGGGGAGGGCTCAAGAGACCCGGTACTTC.